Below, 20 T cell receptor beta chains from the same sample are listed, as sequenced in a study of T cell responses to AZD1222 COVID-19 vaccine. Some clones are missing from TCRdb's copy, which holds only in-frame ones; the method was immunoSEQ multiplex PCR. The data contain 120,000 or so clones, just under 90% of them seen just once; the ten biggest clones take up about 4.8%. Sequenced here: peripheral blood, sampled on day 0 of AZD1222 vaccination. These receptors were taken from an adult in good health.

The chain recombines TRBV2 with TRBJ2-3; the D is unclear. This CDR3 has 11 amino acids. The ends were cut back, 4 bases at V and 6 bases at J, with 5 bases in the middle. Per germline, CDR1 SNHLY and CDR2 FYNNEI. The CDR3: CASSARDTQYF. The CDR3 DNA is TGTGCCAGCAGTGCGAGGGATACGCAGTATTTT. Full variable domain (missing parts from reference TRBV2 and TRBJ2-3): EPEVTQTPSHQVTQMGQEVILRCVPISNHLYFYWYRQILGQKVEFLVSFYNNEISEKSEIFDDQFSVERPDGSNFTLKIRSTKLEDSAMYFCASSARDTQYFGPGTRLTVL.

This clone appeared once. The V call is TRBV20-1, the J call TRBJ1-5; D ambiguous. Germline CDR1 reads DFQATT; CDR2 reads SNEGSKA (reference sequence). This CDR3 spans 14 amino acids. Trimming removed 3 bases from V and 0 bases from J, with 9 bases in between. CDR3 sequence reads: CSASWGYSNQPQHF. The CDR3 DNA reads TGCAGTGCTAGTTGGGGTTATAGCAATCAGCCCCAGCATTTT.

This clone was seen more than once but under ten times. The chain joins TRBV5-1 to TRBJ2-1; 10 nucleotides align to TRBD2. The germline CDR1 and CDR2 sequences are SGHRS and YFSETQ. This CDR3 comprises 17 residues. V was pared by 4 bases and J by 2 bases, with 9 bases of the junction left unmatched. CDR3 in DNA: TGCGCCAGCAGCGACAGCGGGGGGGCCCCCCCCTACAATGAGCAGTTCTTC. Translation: CASSDSGGAPPYNEQFF.

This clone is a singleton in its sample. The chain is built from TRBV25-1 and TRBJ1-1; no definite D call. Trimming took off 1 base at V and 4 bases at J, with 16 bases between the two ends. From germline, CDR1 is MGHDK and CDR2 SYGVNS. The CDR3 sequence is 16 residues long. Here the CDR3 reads CASSEWVGSRGTEAFF. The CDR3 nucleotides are TGTGCCAGCAGTGAATGGGTGGGGAGCCGAGGCACTGAAGCTTTCTTT.

This CDR3 reads CSASRRGINSPLHF. DNA of the CDR3: TGCAGTGCTAGTCGAAGGGGGATTAATTCACCCCTCCACTTT. The J gene is TRBJ1-6, the V gene TRBV20-1; possibly TRBD1 for D (6 bases). Trimming pared 3 bases from V and 6 bases from J, leaving 12 bases between. There are 14 residues in the CDR3. CDR1 is DFQATT, CDR2 SNEGSKA, per germline (reference sequence).

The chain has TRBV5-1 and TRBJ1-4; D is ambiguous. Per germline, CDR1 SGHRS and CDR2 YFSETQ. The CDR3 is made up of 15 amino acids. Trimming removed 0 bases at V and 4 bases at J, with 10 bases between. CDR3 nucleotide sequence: TGCGCCAGCAGCTTGGGCGGCAGCTTTAATGAAAAACTGTTTTTT. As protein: CASSLGGSFNEKLFF.

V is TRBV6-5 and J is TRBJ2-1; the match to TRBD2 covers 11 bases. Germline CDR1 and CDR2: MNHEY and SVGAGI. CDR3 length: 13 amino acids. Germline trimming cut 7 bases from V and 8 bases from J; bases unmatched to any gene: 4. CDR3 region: CASTTSGSYEQFF. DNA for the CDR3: TGTGCCAGCACTACTAGCGGGAGTTATGAGCAGTTCTTC.

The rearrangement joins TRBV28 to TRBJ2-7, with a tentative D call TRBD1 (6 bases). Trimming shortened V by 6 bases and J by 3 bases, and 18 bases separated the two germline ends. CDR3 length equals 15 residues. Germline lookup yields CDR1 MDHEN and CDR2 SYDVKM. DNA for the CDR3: TGTGCCAGCAGGGTCGAAGGGGGTGCAAACTACGAGCAGTACTTC. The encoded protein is CASRVEGGANYEQYF.

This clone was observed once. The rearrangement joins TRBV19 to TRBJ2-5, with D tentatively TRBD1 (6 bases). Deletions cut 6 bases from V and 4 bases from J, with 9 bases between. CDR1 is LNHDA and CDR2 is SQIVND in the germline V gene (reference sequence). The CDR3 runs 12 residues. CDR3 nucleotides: TGTGCCAGTAGCCCCAGGGGAGAGACCCAGTACTTC. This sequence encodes CASSPRGETQYF.

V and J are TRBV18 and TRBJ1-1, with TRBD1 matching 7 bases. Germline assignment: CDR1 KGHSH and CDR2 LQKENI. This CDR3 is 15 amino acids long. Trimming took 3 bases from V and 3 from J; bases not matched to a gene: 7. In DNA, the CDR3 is TGTGCCAGCTCACCGAACACAGGGGTGGACACTGAAGCTTTCTTT. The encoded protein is CASSPNTGVDTEAFF.

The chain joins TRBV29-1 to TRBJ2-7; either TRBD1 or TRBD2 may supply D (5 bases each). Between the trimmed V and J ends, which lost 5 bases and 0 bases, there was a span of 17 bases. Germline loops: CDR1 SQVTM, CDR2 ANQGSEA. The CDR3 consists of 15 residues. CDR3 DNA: TGCAGCGTTCGTGCTGGGGGACCGAGCTCCTACGAGCAGTACTTC. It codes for CSVRAGGPSSYEQYF.

Here the CDR3 reads CASTIGADEQFF. The DNA for the CDR3 is TGTGCCAGCACCATAGGGGCGGATGAGCAGTTCTTC. The V gene is TRBV13, the J gene TRBJ2-1; D is possibly TRBD1 (5 bases). V was clipped by 7 bases and J by 8 bases, with 12 bases between them. Germline CDR1 and CDR2: PRHDT and FYEKMQ (reference sequence). The CDR3 covers 12 residues.

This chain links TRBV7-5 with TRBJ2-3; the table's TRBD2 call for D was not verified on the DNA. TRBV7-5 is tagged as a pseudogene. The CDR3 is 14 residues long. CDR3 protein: CVRSFRGGTDTQYF. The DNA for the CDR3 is TGTGTCAGAAGCTTTAGGGGGGGAACAGATACGCAGTATTTT.

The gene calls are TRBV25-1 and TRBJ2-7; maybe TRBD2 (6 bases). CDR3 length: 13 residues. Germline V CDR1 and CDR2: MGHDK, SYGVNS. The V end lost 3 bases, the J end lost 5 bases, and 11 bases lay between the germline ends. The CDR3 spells CASSERGGDEQYF. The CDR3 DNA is TGTGCCAGCAGTGAGCGAGGAGGGGACGAGCAGTACTTC.

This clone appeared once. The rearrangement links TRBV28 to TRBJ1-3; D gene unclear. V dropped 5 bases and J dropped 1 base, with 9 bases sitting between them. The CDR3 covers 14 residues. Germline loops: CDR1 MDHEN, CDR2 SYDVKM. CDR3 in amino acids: CASSSAGSGNTIYF. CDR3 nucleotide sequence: TGTGCCAGCAGTAGTGCCGGGTCTGGAAACACCATATATTTT.

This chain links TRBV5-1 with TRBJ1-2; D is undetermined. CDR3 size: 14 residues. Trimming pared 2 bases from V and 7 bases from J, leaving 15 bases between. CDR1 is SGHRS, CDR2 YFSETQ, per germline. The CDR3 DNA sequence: TGCGCCAGCAGCTTAGACCGGGTCTCGGGTGGCTACACCTTC. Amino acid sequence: CASSLDRVSGGYTF.

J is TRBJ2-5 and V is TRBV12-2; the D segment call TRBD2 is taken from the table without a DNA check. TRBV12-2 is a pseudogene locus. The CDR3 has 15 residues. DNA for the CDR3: TGTGCAAGTCGCTTAGGCGGGAAAGTCCTCGAGACCCAGTACTTC. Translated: CASRLGGKVLETQYF.

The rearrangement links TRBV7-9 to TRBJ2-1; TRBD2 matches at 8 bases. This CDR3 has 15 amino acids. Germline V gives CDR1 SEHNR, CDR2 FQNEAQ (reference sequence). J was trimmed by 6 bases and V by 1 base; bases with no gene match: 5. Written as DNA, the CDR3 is TGTGCCAGCAGCTTAGGTAGGACTAGCAGCAATGAGCAGTTCTTC. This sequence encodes CASSLGRTSSNEQFF.

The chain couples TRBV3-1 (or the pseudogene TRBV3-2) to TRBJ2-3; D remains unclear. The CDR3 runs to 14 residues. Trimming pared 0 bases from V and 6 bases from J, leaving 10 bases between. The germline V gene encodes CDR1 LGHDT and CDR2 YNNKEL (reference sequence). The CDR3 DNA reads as TGTGCCAGCAGCCAAGACCCCGCTCAGGATACGCAGTATTTT. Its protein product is CASSQDPAQDTQYF.

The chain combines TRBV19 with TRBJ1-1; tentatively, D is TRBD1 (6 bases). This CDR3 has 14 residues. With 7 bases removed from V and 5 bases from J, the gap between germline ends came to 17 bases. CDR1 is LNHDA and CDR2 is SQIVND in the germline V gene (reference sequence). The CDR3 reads CASTLGRGRTEAFF. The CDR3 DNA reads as TGTGCCAGTACCCTTGGCAGGGGACGGACTGAAGCTTTCTTT.